The 7 T cell receptor beta chains presented below share a single source sample, sequenced in a study of cytomegalovirus exposure and HLA in healthy donors. 13 Jbeta primers and 60 Vbeta primers were used for the PCR. The protocol was immunoSEQ multiplex PCR, while the TCRdb copy is restricted to in-frame clones and leaves out a portion. This sample carries roughly 120,000 clones, roughly 82% of them seen once, and the ten largest clones take 9.5% to 15%. The sequencing input was PBMCs. These receptors originate from a middle-aged woman in good health and CMV-seropositive.

The gene calls are TRBV7-9 and TRBJ2-7; maybe TRBD2 (6 bases). Between the trimmed V and J ends, which lost 5 bases and 7 bases, there was a span of 15 bases. This CDR3 comprises 13 residues. Germline lookup yields CDR1 SEHNR and CDR2 FQNEAQ (reference sequence). CDR3 sequence: CASSNDRGGEQYF. In DNA form, the CDR3 reads TGTGCCAGCAGCAACGACAGAGGAGGGGAGCAGTACTTC.

This sequence joins TRBV9 and TRBJ2-1; D possibly corresponds to TRBD2 (5 bases). V shed 3 bases and J shed 4 bases, with 11 bases lying between them. There are 14 residues in the CDR3. Germline loops: CDR1 SGDLS, CDR2 YYNGEE. The CDR3 here is CASSAPEGYNEQFF. CDR3 in DNA: TGTGCCAGCAGCGCCCCCGAGGGATACAATGAGCAGTTCTTC.

Many counts were recorded for this clone. V usage is TRBV27 and J usage is TRBJ2-7; D unresolved. V shed 3 bases and J shed 0 bases, with 9 bases lying between them. CDR1 is MNHEY and CDR2 is SMNVEV in the germline V gene (reference sequence). There are 14 residues in the CDR3. CDR3 nucleotides: TGTGCCAGCAGTTTGACCACTAACTCCTACGAGCAGTACTTC. Its translation: CASSLTTNSYEQYF.

The rearrangement joins TRBV5-1 to TRBJ2-7, with D maybe TRBD2 (5 bases). The CDR3 runs to 11 residues. V was shortened by 1 base and J by 7 bases, with 6 bases between the two germline ends. Germline V gene lookup returns CDR1 SGHRS and CDR2 YFSETQ. The CDR3 reads CASSLTGEQYF. The CDR3 DNA reads TGCGCCAGCAGCTTGACGGGAGAGCAGTACTTC.

This chain joins TRBV11-2 and TRBJ2-7, with 7 positions matching TRBD1. The ends lost 5 bases at V and 0 bases at J; junction bases unmatched: 7. Germline CDR1 SGHAT, CDR2 FQNNGV. CDR3 length: 15 amino acids. The CDR3: CASSRDDRVSYEQYF. Here the CDR3 DNA reads TGTGCCAGCAGCCGAGATGACAGGGTCTCCTACGAGCAGTACTTC. Together with reference TRBV11-2 and TRBJ2-7, the CDR3 gives the full variable domain: EAGVAQSPRYKIIEKRQSVAFWCNPISGHATLYWYQQILGQGPKLLIQFQNNGVVDDSQLPKDRFSAERLKGVDSTLKIQPAKLEDSAVYLCASSRDDRVSYEQYFGPGTRLTVT.

The chain links TRBV5-4 to TRBJ2-2; the D gene is possibly TRBD1 (5 bases). The germline V gene has CDR1 SGHNT and CDR2 YYREEE (reference sequence). Trimming pared 6 bases from V and 4 bases from J, leaving 16 bases between. There are 15 residues in the CDR3. DNA for the CDR3: TGTGCCAGCACCATTCTAGGGGCAGCCACCGGGGAGCTGTTTTTT. As protein: CASTILGAATGELFF.

The chain has TRBV5-1 and TRBJ2-1; 8 bases align to TRBD2. The CDR3 extends over 17 amino acids. Per germline, CDR1 SGHRS and CDR2 YFSETQ. V lost 4 bases to trimming and J lost 0 bases; unmatched junction nucleotides: 9. The CDR3 sequence: CASSRVLAGSSYNEQFF. The CDR3 DNA follows: TGCGCCAGCAGCCGCGTCTTAGCGGGGAGCTCCTACAATGAGCAGTTCTTC.